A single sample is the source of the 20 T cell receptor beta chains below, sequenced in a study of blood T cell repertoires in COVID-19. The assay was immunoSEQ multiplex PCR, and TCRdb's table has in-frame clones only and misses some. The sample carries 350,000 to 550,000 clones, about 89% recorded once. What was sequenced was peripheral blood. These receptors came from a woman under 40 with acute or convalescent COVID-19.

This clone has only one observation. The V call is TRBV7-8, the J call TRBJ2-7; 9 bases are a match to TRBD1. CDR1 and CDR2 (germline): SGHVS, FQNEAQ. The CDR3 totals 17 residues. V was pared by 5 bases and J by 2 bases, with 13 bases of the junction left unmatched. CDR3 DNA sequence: TGTGCCAGCAGCCAACAGAAGGGACAGGGACTTCCCTACGAGCAGTACTTC. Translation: CASSQQKGQGLPYEQYF.

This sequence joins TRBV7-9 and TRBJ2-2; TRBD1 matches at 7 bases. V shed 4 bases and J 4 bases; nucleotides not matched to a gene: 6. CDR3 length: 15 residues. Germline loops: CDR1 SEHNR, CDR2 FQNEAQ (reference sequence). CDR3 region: CASSSPTGVTGELFF. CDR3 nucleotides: TGTGCCAGCAGCTCGCCCACAGGGGTCACCGGGGAGCTGTTTTTT.

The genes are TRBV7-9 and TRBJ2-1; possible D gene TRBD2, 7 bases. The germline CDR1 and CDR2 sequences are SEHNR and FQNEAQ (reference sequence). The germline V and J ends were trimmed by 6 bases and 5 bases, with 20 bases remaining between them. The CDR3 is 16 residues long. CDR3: CASRPRRGGAHNEQFF. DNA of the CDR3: TGTGCCAGCAGGCCCAGGAGGGGGGGGGCTCACAATGAGCAGTTCTTC.

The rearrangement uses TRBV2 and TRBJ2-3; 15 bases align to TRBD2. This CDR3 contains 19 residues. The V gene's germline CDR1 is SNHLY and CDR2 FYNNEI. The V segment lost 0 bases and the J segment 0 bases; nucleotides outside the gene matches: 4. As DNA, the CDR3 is TGTGCCAGCAGTGAAGCAGGGACTAGCGGGGGGCCTAGCACAGATACGCAGTATTTT. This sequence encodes CASSEAGTSGGPSTDTQYF.

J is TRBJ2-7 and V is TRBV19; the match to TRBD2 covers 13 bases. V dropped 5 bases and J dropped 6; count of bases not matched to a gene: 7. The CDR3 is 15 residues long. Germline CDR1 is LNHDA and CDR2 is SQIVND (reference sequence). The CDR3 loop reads CASSGLAGDRSEQYF. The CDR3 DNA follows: TGTGCCAGTAGTGGACTAGCGGGGGACCGCAGCGAGCAGTACTTC.

The CDR3 spells CASSERRSGYTF. In DNA form, the CDR3 reads TGTGCCAGCAGTGAACGGCGGTCGGGCTACACCTTC. The chain joins TRBV2 to TRBJ1-2; D not resolved. CDR1 and CDR2 from the germline V gene are SNHLY and FYNNEI. The length of the CDR3 is 12 residues. V was clipped by 2 bases and J by 8 bases, with 9 bases between them.

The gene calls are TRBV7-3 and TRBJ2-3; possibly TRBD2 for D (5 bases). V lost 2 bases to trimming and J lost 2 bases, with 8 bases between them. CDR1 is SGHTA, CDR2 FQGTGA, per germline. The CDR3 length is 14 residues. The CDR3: CASSLALATDTQYF. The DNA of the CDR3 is TGTGCCAGCAGCTTAGCCCTAGCCACAGATACGCAGTATTTT.

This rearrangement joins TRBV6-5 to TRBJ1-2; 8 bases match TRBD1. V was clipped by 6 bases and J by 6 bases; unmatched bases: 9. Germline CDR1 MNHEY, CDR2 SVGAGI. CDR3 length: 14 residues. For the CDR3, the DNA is TGTGCCAGCAGCAGGTCAGGGGGCATGAATGGCTACACCTTC. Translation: CASSRSGGMNGYTF.

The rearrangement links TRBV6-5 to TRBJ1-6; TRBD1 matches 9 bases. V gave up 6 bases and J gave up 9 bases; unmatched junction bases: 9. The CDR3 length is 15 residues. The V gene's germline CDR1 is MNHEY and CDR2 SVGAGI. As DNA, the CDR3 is TGTGCCAGCAGACCCAGGGACAGGGAAGGTTCACCCCTCCACTTT. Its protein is CASRPRDREGSPLHF.

The CDR3 sequence: CASSPRARVSDGYTF. For the CDR3, the DNA is TGCGCCAGCAGCCCCCGGGCCAGGGTATCTGACGGCTACACCTTC. The rearrangement links TRBV5-1 to TRBJ1-2; tentative D call: TRBD1 (5 bases). Trimming removed 4 bases from V and 8 bases from J, with 21 bases in between. CDR1 and CDR2 (germline): SGHRS, YFSETQ. The CDR3 sequence is 15 residues long.

CDR3 bases: TGTGCCTGGAGACAGAAGTCGAACACCGGGGAGCTGTTTTTT. It encodes CAWRQKSNTGELFF. J is TRBJ2-2 and V is TRBV30; no definite D call. The CDR3 loop spans 14 amino acids. V was clipped by 3 bases and J by 0 bases, with 8 bases between them. The germline V gene encodes CDR1 GTSNPN and CDR2 SVGIG (reference sequence).

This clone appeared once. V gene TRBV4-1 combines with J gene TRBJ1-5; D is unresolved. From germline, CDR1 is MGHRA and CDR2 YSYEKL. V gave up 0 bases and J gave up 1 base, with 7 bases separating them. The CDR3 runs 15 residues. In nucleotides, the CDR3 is TGCGCCAGCAGCCAAGATTGGCACAGCAATCAGCCCCAGCATTTT. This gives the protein CASSQDWHSNQPQHF.

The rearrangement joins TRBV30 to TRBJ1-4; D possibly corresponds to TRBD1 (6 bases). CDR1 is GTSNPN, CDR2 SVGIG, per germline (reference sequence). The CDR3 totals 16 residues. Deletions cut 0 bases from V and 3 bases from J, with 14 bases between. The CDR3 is CAWSVSSPGANEKLFF. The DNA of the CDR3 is TGTGCCTGGAGTGTATCGAGTCCAGGGGCTAATGAAAAACTGTTTTTT. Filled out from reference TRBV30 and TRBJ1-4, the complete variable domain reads SQTIHQWPATLVQPVGSPLSLECTVEGTSNPNLYWYRQAAGRGLQLLFYSVGIGQISSEVPQNLSASRPQDRQFILSSKKLLLSDSGFYLCAWSVSSPGANEKLFFGSGTQLSVL.

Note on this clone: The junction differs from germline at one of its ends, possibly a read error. The CDR3 spells CASRDEGALLRF. The CDR3 DNA follows: TGTGCCAGCAGAGACGAGGGGGCGCTGCTACGGTTC. The chain carries TRBV6-5 and TRBJ2-4, with 7 bases matching TRBD1. Germline values: CDR1 MNHEY, CDR2 SVGAGI. CDR3 size: 12 residues.

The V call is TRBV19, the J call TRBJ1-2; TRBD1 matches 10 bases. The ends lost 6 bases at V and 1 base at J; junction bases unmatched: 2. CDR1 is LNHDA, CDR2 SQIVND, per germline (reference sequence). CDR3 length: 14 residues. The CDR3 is CASSRDRGNYGYTF. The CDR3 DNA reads TGTGCCAGTAGCCGGGACAGGGGTAACTATGGCTACACCTTC.

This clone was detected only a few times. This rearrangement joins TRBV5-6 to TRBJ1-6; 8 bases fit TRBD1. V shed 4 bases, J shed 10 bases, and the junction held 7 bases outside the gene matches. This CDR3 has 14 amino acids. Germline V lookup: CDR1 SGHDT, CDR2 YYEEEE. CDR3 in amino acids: CASSGDRGGSPLHF. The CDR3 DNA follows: TGTGCCAGCAGCGGCGACAGGGGAGGGTCACCCCTCCACTTT.

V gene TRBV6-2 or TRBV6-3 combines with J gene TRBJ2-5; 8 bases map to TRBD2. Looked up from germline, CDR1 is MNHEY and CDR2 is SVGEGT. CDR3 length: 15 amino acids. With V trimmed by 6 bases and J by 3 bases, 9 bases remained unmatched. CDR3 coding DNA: TGTGCCAGCAGGTACGGGCGGGGGGACGAAGAGACCCAGTACTTC. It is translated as CASRYGRGDEETQYF.

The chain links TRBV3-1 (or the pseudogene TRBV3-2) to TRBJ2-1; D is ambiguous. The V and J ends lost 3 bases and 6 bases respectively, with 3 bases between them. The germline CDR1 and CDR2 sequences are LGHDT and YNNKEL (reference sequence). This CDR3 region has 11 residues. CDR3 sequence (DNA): TGTGCCAGCAGCCATATCAATGAGCAGTTCTTC. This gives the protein CASSHINEQFF.

The CDR3 protein is CASSLRASVDEQYF. The CDR3 nucleotides read TGTGCCAGCAGCTTAAGGGCTAGCGTCGACGAGCAGTACTTC. The J gene is TRBJ2-7, the V gene TRBV7-6; possibly TRBD2 for D (6 bases). The CDR3 is made up of 14 amino acids. Germline assignment: CDR1 SGHVS and CDR2 FNYEAQ. V was pared by 2 bases and J by 5 bases, with 13 bases between. The complete variable domain, with remaining parts taken from reference TRBV7-6 and TRBJ2-7, reads GAGVSQSPRYKVTKRGQDVALRCDPISGHVSLYWYRQALGQGPEFLTYFNYEAQQDKSGLPNDRFSAERPEGSISTLTIQRTEQRDSAMYRCASSLRASVDEQYFGPGTRLTVT.

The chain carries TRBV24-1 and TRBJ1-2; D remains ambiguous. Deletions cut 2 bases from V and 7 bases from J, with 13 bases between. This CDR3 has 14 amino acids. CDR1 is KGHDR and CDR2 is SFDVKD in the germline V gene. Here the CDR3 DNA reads TGTGCCACCAGTGATTCGGGGTCCTTGCTTGGCTACACCTTC. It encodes CATSDSGSLLGYTF.